The 26 T cell receptor beta chains given below trace back to one sample, sequenced in a study of CDR3 diversity in severe acne. TCRdb ran MiXCR on the PCR reads and lists one entry per CDR3 protein. Of about 93,000 distinct CDR3 sequences in the sample, 45% to 50% were seen once. The sample taken for sequencing was blood. Source of these receptors: a male donor in good health, serving as a control.

Only a few counts were recorded for this clonotype. The chain joins TRBV2 to TRBJ1-1; D unresolved. Per germline, CDR1 SNHLY and CDR2 FYNNEI. Trimming removed 8 bases from V and 7 bases from J, with 11 bases in between. The CDR3 runs to 11 residues. The CDR3 here is CASGWQNEAFF. In DNA form, the CDR3 reads TGTGCCAGCGGCTGGCAAAATGAAGCTTTCTTT.

The chain combines TRBV4-1 with TRBJ1-1; D is undetermined. In germline, CDR1 is MGHRA, CDR2 YSYEKL. The CDR3 has 12 amino acids. V was trimmed by 3 bases and J by 3 bases, leaving 5 bases between them. The CDR3 DNA sequence: TGCGCCAGCAGCCAGTGCGACACTGAAGCTTTCTTT. Translation: CASSQCDTEAFF.

This clonotype was detected only a few times. The rearrangement links TRBV20-1 to TRBJ2-2; TRBD1 might be the D (6 bases). The CDR3 runs 15 residues. With 1 base removed from V and 1 base from J, the gap between germline ends came to 10 bases. Germline CDR1 reads DFQATT; CDR2 reads SNEGSKA (reference sequence). The DNA of the CDR3 is TGCAGTGCTAGAGGGACGGGACAGAACACCGGGGAGCTGTTTTTT. As protein: CSARGTGQNTGELFF.

J is TRBJ2-2 and V is TRBV24-1, with no clear D. V gave up 0 bases and J gave up 6 bases, with 4 bases separating them. The germline V gene has CDR1 KGHDR and CDR2 SFDVKD. The CDR3 sequence is 13 residues long. The CDR3 reads CATSDLFAGELFF. The CDR3 DNA reads as TGTGCCACCAGTGATTTGTTTGCCGGGGAGCTGTTTTTT.

The chain couples TRBV19 to TRBJ2-7; D gene unclear. The CDR3 sequence is 14 residues long. V lost 0 bases and J lost 1, with 7 bases in between. Germline CDR1 LNHDA, CDR2 SQIVND (reference sequence). CDR3 DNA sequence: TGTGCCAGTAGTATAGAGCCGCGGTCCTACGAGCAGTACTTC. Amino acids: CASSIEPRSYEQYF.

The chain recombines TRBV19 with TRBJ2-7; D not certain. Trimming shortened V by 0 bases and J by 5 bases, and 11 bases separated the two germline ends. The germline CDR1 and CDR2 sequences are LNHDA and SQIVND (reference sequence). The CDR3 runs 14 residues. This chain's CDR3 is CASSIDGRVHEQYF. The DNA of the CDR3 is TGTGCCAGTAGTATAGACGGACGGGTGCACGAGCAGTACTTC.

Sample share makes this clonotype medium-sized (0.01 to 0.1%). This chain links TRBV5-1 with TRBJ1-5, with a weak D call TRBD1 (6 bases). CDR3 length equals 15 residues. With 4 bases removed from V and 2 bases from J, the gap between germline ends came to 13 bases. Germline CDR1 and CDR2: SGHRS and YFSETQ. CDR3 region: CASSEQGIGNQPQHF. Here the CDR3 DNA reads TGCGCCAGCAGCGAACAGGGTATCGGCAATCAGCCCCAGCATTTT. Full variable domain (rest looked up from reference TRBV5-1 and TRBJ1-5): KAGVTQTPRYLIKTRGQQVTLSCSPISGHRSVSWYQQTPGQGLQFLFEYFSETQRNKGNFPGRFSGRQFSNSRSEMNVSTLELGDSALYLCASSEQGIGNQPQHFGDGTRLSIL.

Details on this clonotype: Just one base apart from a much larger clone, this may be a read error. V and J are TRBV11-1 and TRBJ2-1, with 12 bases aligning to TRBD2. The CDR3 is made up of 18 amino acids. The germline gives CDR1 SGHAT, CDR2 FQDESV (reference sequence). CDR3 coding DNA: TGCGCCAGCAGCTCATTTAAACCTCTAGCGGGAGGGCCTAGAGAGCAGCTCTTC. Amino acids: CASSSFKPLAGGPREQLF.

V usage is TRBV24-1 and J usage is TRBJ2-7, with D possibly being TRBD2 (5 bases). The V end lost 5 bases, the J end lost 1 base, and 8 bases lay between the germline ends. Germline CDR1 is KGHDR and CDR2 is SFDVKD. The CDR3 is 13 residues long. DNA for the CDR3: TGTGCCACCAGTGCACCGGGGTCCTACGAGCAGTACTTC. Translation gives CATSAPGSYEQYF.

Here the CDR3 reads CASRDNRGYTEAFF. Here the CDR3 DNA reads TGCGCCAGCAGGGATAACAGGGGATACACTGAAGCTTTCTTT. The chain carries TRBV10-2 and TRBJ1-1; 7 bases match TRBD1. This CDR3 has 14 residues. Per the germline V gene, CDR1 is WSHSY and CDR2 is SAAADI. The trim removed 6 bases at V and 3 bases at J, leaving 7 bases unmatched.

This clonotype was counted a few times. Relative to the germline gene, one junction end is altered; a read error may explain this. The CDR3 protein is CAISGASGEGGTDTQYF. The CDR3 region has the DNA TGTGCCATCAGTGGGGCTAGCGGGGAAGGGGGCACAGATACGCAGTATTTT. The genes are TRBV6-4 and TRBJ2-3, with TRBD2 matching over 9 bases. The CDR3 is made up of 17 amino acids. CDR1 is MRHNA, CDR2 SNTAGT, per germline.

The DNA of the CDR3 is TGCGCCAGCAGTGGGTCGGCAGGGAATTCACCCCTCCACTTT. Translation gives CASSGSAGNSPLHF. The rearrangement uses TRBV10-2 and TRBJ1-6, with D perhaps TRBD1 (5 bases). V gave up 4 bases and J gave up 7 bases, with 11 bases separating them. Germline values: CDR1 WSHSY, CDR2 SAAADI. The CDR3 spans 14 residues.

There are a few counts of this clonotype. J is TRBJ2-2 and V is TRBV2, with D uncertain. The germline CDR1 and CDR2 sequences are SNHLY and FYNNEI. This CDR3 region has 12 residues. The germline V and J ends were trimmed by 3 bases and 6 bases, with 5 bases remaining between them. The CDR3 protein is CASSDGSGELFF. The CDR3 coding sequence is TGTGCCAGCAGTGACGGGTCCGGGGAGCTGTTTTTT.

The chain couples TRBV7-9 to TRBJ1-1, with TRBD1 as a possible D gene (5 bases). Trimming stripped 5 bases from V and 3 bases from J, with 16 bases between. The CDR3 runs to 15 residues. Germline CDR1 reads SEHNR; CDR2 reads FQNEAQ (reference sequence). CDR3 nucleotides: TGTGCCAGCAGCCTCTGGGACCGGGGGGACACTGAAGCTTTCTTT. It translates to CASSLWDRGDTEAFF.

This clonotype was found many times. The rearrangement joins TRBV6-4 to TRBJ2-1, with TRBD2 matching 9 bases. V shed 2 bases, J shed 7 bases, and the junction held 3 bases outside the gene matches. The germline V gene has CDR1 MRHNA and CDR2 SNTAGT. This CDR3 has 14 amino acids. The CDR3 sequence: CASSDAGGGNEQFF. In DNA, the CDR3 is TGTGCCAGCAGTGACGCGGGGGGGGGGAATGAGCAGTTCTTC.

This chain joins TRBV5-5 and TRBJ2-1, with 9 nucleotides matching TRBD1. This CDR3 is built from 14 residues. V gave up 8 bases and J gave up 2 bases; unmatched junction bases: 5. CDR1 and CDR2 from the germline V gene are SGHKS and YYEKEE (reference sequence). CDR3 in amino acids: CASIGDRAYNEQFF. The CDR3 DNA reads as TGTGCCAGTATAGGGGACAGGGCCTACAATGAGCAGTTCTTC.

There are many counts of this clonotype. This chain links TRBV9 with TRBJ2-1, with D unresolved. CDR1 is SGDLS, CDR2 YYNGEE, per germline. Trimming took 5 bases from V and 0 from J, leaving 12 bases between them. This CDR3 contains 15 residues. The CDR3 DNA reads TGTGCCAGCAGGCCTGATGCGAGCTCCTACAATGAGCAGTTCTTC. Its protein is CASRPDASSYNEQFF.

The table lists this clonotype with a few counts. The J gene is TRBJ2-2, the V gene TRBV7-3; D ambiguous. The V gene's germline CDR1 is SGHTA and CDR2 FQGTGA. V was pared by 5 bases and J by 2 bases, with 12 bases between. This CDR3 has 15 residues. The CDR3 here is CASSLSGINTGELFF. In DNA, the CDR3 is TGTGCCAGCAGCCTATCGGGCATTAACACCGGGGAGCTGTTTTTT. Full variable domain (remainder filled in from reference TRBV7-3 and TRBJ2-2): GAGVSQTPSNKVTEKGKYVELRCDPISGHTALYWYRQSLGQGPEFLIYFQGTGAADDSGLPNDRFFAVRPEGSVSTLKIQRTERGDSAVYLCASSLSGINTGELFFGEGSRLTVL.

This clonotype was seen many times. The rearrangement uses TRBV6-1 and TRBJ1-2; TRBD1 aligns across 7 bases. J was trimmed by 6 bases and V by 7 bases; bases with no gene match: 11. The CDR3 spans 14 residues. Germline loops: CDR1 MNHNS, CDR2 SASEGT. The CDR3 spells CASTLGQQSDGYTF. Written as DNA, the CDR3 is TGTGCCAGCACCTTGGGACAGCAGAGCGATGGCTACACCTTC.

Concerning this clonotype itself: Sequence at one end of the junction differs from germline and may be a read error. This chain connects TRBV24-1 to TRBJ2-1; 9 bases align to TRBD2. This CDR3 spans 16 amino acids. In germline, CDR1 is KGHDR, CDR2 SFDVKD. CDR3 residues: CASSAAAGGLNNEEHF. Written as DNA, the CDR3 is TGTGCCAGCAGTGCTGCTGCGGGAGGGCTCAACAACGAGGAGCACTTC.

Comment on this clonotype: Relative to the germline gene, one junction end is altered; a read error may explain this. The V call is TRBV19, the J call TRBJ1-1; D is undetermined. Germline V gene data show CDR1 as LNHDA and CDR2 as SQIVND (reference sequence). The CDR3 is 13 residues long. CDR3 region: CASSMPGGTGAFF. CDR3 nucleotides: TGTGCCAGTAGTATGCCCGGCGGCACTGGAGCTTTCTTT.

The chain couples TRBV4-2 to TRBJ2-3; 10 bases fit TRBD2. CDR3 length: 13 amino acids. Looked up from germline, CDR1 is LGHNA and CDR2 is YNFKEQ. V lost 11 bases and J lost 6; bases outside the gene matches: 8. DNA for the CDR3: TGTGCCGCCCGGCTAGCGGGAGAGGATACGCAGTATTTT. Protein: CAARLAGEDTQYF.

DNA for the CDR3: TGCAGCGTTGGGGACTACAATGAGCAGTTCTTC. This sequence encodes CSVGDYNEQFF. The chain recombines TRBV29-1 with TRBJ2-1; D unclear. The length of the CDR3 is 11 residues. CDR1 is SQVTM and CDR2 is ANQGSEA in the germline V gene. V was clipped by 4 bases and J by 3 bases, with 4 bases between them.

V gene TRBV12-3 or TRBV12-4 combines with J gene TRBJ2-3; 8 nucleotides line up with TRBD2. The CDR3 spans 21 residues. V gave up 7 bases and J gave up 0 bases; unmatched junction bases: 24. In nucleotides, the CDR3 is TGTGCCAGCATCTTCAGCGGGAGAAGCGCCGGGGAGCTGGATAGCACAGATACGCAGTATTTT. Protein product: CASIFSGRSAGELDSTDTQYF.

The gene calls are TRBV25-1 and TRBJ1-2; TRBD1 might be the D (5 bases). The V and J ends lost 1 base and 4 bases respectively, with 13 bases between them. Germline CDR1 and CDR2: MGHDK and SYGVNS. The CDR3 contains 15 residues. The CDR3 DNA reads TGTGCCAGCAGTGAATGGGGAGAGGGGACCTATGGCTACACCTTC. It encodes CASSEWGEGTYGYTF.

At least ten counts were recorded for this clonotype. The chain employs TRBV2 and TRBJ1-4; D unresolved. Between the trimmed V and J ends, which lost 6 bases and 3 bases, there was a span of 20 bases. Germline loops: CDR1 SNHLY, CDR2 FYNNEI. This CDR3 is 17 amino acids long. The CDR3 is CASSPQGTMEANEKLFF. CDR3 sequence (DNA): TGTGCCAGCAGCCCGCAAGGAACCATGGAAGCTAATGAAAAACTGTTTTTT.